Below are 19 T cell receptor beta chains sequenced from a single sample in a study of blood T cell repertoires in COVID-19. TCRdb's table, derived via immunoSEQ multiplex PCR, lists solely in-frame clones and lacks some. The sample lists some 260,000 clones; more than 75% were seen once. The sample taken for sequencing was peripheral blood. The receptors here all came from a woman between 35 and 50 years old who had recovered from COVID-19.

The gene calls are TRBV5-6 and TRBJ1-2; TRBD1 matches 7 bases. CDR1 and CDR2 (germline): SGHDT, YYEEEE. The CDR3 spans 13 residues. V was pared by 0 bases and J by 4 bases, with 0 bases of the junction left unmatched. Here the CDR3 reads CASSLDRGYGYTF. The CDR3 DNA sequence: TGTGCCAGCAGCTTGGACAGGGGCTATGGCTACACCTTC.

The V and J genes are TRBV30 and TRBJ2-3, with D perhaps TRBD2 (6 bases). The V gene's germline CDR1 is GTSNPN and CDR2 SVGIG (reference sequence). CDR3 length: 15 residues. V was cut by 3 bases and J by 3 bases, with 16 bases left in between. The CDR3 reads CAWSSATGGTDTQYF. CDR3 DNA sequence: TGTGCCTGGAGCTCGGCAACCGGAGGGACAGATACGCAGTATTTT.

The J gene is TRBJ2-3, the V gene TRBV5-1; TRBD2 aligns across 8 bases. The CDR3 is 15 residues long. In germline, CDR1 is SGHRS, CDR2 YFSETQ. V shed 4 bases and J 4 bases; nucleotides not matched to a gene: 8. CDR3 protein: CASSASREGADTQYF. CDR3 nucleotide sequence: TGCGCCAGCAGCGCGAGCCGGGAGGGCGCAGATACGCAGTATTTT. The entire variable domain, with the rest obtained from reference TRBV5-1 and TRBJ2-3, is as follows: KAGVTQTPRYLIKTRGQQVTLSCSPISGHRSVSWYQQTPGQGLQFLFEYFSETQRNKGNFPGRFSGRQFSNSRSEMNVSTLELGDSALYLCASSASREGADTQYFGPGTRLTVL.

The DNA of the CDR3 is TGTGCCAGCAGCCAACCGCCCGGAACGGGGGGATATGGCTACACCTTC. Its protein product is CASSQPPGTGGYGYTF. This rearrangement joins TRBV3-1 (or the pseudogene TRBV3-2) to TRBJ1-2, with a weak D call TRBD1 (5 bases). Trimming took off 2 bases at V and 5 bases at J, with 18 bases between the two ends. The germline V gene has CDR1 LGHDT and CDR2 YNNKEL (reference sequence). CDR3 length: 16 residues.

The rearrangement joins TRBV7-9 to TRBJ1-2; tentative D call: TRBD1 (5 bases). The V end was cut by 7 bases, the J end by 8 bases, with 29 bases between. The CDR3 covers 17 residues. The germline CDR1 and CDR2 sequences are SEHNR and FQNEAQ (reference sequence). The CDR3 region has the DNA TGTGCCAGCAACCCGACAGCGGGCCATCCTTCTAGAGGAGGCTACACCTTC. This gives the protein CASNPTAGHPSRGGYTF.

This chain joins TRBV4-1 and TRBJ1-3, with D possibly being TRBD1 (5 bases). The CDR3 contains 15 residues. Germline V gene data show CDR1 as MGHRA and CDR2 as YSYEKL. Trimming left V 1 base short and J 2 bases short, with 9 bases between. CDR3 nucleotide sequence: TGCGCCAGCAGCCAAGGGGGCAGGGCTGGAAACACCATATATTTT. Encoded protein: CASSQGGRAGNTIYF.

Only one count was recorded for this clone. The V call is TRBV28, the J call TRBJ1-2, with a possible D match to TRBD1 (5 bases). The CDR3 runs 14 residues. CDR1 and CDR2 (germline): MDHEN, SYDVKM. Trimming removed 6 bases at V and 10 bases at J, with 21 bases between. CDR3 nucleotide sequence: TGTGCCAGCAGGGCGGGGGGTGGACTTACCTCCTACACCTTC. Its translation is CASRAGGGLTSYTF.

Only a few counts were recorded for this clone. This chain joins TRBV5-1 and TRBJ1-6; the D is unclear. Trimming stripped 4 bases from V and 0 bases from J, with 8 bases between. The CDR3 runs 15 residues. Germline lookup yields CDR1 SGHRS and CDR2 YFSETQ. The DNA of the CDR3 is TGCGCCAGCAGCCCGCGAAGCTCCTATAATTCACCCCTCCACTTT. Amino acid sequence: CASSPRSSYNSPLHF.

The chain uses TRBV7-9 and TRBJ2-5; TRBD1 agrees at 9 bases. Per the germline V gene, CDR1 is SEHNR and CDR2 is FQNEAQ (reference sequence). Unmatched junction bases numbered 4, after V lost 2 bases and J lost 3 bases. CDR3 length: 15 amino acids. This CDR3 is CASSLPDRGKETQYF. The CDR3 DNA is TGTGCCAGCAGCTTACCAGACAGGGGGAAAGAGACCCAGTACTTC.

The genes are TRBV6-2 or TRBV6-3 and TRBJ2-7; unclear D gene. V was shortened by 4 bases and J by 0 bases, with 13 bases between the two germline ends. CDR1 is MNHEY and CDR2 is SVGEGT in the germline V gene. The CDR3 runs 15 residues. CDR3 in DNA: TGTGCCAGCAGTTTCCGCGCCCCTCACTCCTACGAGCAGTACTTC. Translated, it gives CASSFRAPHSYEQYF.

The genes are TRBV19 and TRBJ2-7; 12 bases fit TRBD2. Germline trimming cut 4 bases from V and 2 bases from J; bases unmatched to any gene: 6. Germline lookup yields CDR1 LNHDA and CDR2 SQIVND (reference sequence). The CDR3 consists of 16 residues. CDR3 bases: TGTGCCAGTAGTAAAAGACTAGCGGGGGCCCCCTACGAGCAGTACTTC. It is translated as CASSKRLAGAPYEQYF.

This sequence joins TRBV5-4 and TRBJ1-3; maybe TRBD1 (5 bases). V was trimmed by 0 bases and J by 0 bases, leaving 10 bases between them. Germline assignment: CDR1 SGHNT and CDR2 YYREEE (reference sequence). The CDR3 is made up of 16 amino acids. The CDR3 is CASSLGGQSSGNTIYF. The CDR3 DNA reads TGTGCCAGCAGCTTGGGGGGCCAGTCCTCTGGAAACACCATATATTTT.

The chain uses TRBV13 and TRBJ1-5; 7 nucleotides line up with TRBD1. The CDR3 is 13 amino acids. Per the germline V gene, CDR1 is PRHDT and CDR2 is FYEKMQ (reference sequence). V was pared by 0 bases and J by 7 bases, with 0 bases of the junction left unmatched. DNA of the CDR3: TGTGCCAGCAGCTTAGGAGGGGGCCAGCCCCAGCATTTT. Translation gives CASSLGGGQPQHF.

The CDR3 sequence is CASSETATKQFF. CDR3 DNA sequence: TGTGCCAGTAGCGAGACAGCTACCAAGCAGTTCTTC. The chain recombines TRBV19 with TRBJ2-1, with D possibly matching TRBD1 (5 bases). Germline V gene sequence: CDR1 LNHDA, CDR2 SQIVND (reference sequence). The CDR3 covers 12 residues. Trimming removed 6 bases at V and 11 bases at J, with 14 bases between.

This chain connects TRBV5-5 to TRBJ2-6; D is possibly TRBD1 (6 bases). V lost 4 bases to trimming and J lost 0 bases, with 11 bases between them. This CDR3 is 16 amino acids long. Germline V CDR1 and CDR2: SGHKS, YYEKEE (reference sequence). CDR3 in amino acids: CASSPVGGSGANVLTF. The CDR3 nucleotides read TGTGCCAGCAGCCCCGTAGGGGGCTCTGGGGCCAACGTCCTGACTTTC. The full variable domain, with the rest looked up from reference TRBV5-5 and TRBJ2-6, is DAGVTQSPTHLIKTRGQQVTLRCSPISGHKSVSWYQQVLGQGPQFIFQYYEKEERGRGNFPDRFSARQFPNYSSELNVNALLLGDSALYLCASSPVGGSGANVLTFGAGSRLTVL.

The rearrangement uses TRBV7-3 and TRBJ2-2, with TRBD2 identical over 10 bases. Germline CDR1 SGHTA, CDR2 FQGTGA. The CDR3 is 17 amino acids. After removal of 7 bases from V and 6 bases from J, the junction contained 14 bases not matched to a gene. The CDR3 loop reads CASTPAPLAGDPGELFF. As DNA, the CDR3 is TGTGCCAGCACCCCAGCCCCCCTAGCGGGAGATCCCGGGGAGCTGTTTTTT.

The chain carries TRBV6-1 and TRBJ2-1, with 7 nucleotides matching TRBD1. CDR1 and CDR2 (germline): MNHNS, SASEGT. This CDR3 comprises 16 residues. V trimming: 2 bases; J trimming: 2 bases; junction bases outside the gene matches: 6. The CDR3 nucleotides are TGTGCCAGCAGTGAAACCAGACAGGGTCCCTACAATGAGCAGTTCTTC. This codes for CASSETRQGPYNEQFF.

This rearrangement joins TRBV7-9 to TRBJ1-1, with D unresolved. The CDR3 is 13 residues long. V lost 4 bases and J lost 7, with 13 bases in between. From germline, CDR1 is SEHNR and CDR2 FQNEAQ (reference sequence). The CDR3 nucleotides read TGTGCCAGCAGCTCGGAGGCGTATAATGAAGCTTTCTTT. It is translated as CASSSEAYNEAFF.

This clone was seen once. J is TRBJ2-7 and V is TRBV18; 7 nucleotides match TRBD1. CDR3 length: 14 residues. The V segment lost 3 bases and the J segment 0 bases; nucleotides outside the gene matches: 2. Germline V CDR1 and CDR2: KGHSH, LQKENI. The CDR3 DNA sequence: TGTGCCAGCTCACCGGGGACAGCCTCCTACGAGCAGTACTTC. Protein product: CASSPGTASYEQYF.